What follows are 3 T cell receptor beta chains derived from one specimen sequenced in a study of blood T cells in healthy people across ages. Together with a sample-barcoded 5' primer, a J-beta primer mix was included in a second PCR lasting about 7 to 11 cycles. TCRdb fed the 5' RACE reads into MiXCR, producing one record per CDR3 protein. This sample has about 560,000 distinct CDR3 sequences; about a quarter occur once, and the top ten carry 3.6%. This same sample was also taken into another study, of T cells of mothers and their children.

Sequenced material: blood. Receptors were obtained from a boy aged 2 to 9 in good health.

This chain links TRBV7-2 with TRBJ2-5; 12 bases are a match to TRBD2. The CDR3 is made up of 15 amino acids. Germline CDR1 is SGHTA and CDR2 is FQGNSA. J lost 4 bases, V lost 4 bases, and 4 bases had no gene match. CDR3 sequence: CASSSTSGRRETQYF. CDR3 DNA sequence: TGTGCCAGCAGCTCCACTAGCGGGAGGAGAGAGACCCAGTACTTC.

The chain is built from TRBV27 and TRBJ2-7, with 13 bases fitting TRBD2. The DNA end is more similar to TRBJ2-1, so the J call may be wrong. CDR1 and CDR2 from the germline V gene are MNHEY and SMNVEV (reference sequence). The CDR3 covers 16 residues. Here the CDR3 DNA reads TGTGCCAGCAGTTTAGTGGGACTAGCGGGACCTTCGGAGCAGTTCTTC. Encoded protein: CASSLVGLAGPSEQFF.

This clonotype was seen more than once but under ten times. The gene calls are TRBV6-2 or TRBV6-3 and TRBJ1-2, with D possibly TRBD1 on 5 matching bases. V shed 5 bases and J shed 13 bases, with 14 bases lying between them. CDR1 and CDR2 (germline): MNHEY, SVGEGT. The CDR3 length is 11 residues. DNA of the CDR3: TGTGCCAGCAGTCCAGGGACCGCCCCCACCTTC. It codes for CASSPGTAPTF.